The next 29 T cell receptor beta chains were all read from a single sample in a study of blood T cell repertoires in COVID-19. TCRdb's table, derived via immunoSEQ multiplex PCR, lists solely in-frame clones and lacks some. The profile covers about 210,000 clones, with about 92% appearing a single time and around 1.2% taken by the ten largest. The sample comprised peripheral blood. Receptors were obtained from a man aged 25-40 years with acute or convalescent COVID-19.

This rearrangement joins TRBV19 to TRBJ1-3; a weak D match, TRBD1 (5 bases). This CDR3 has 17 amino acids. Trimming cost V 2 bases and J 3 bases, with 17 bases left between them. From germline, CDR1 is LNHDA and CDR2 SQIVND (reference sequence). The CDR3 coding sequence is TGTGCCAGTAGTATAAAGGTTTGGGGACTCCTTGGAAACACCATATATTTT. This translates into CASSIKVWGLLGNTIYF.

The CDR3 here is CASSRQGEAQYF. CDR3 DNA sequence: TGTGCCAGCTCGCGACAGGGGGAGGCCCAGTACTTC. J is TRBJ2-5 and V is TRBV18; 9 bases agree with TRBD1. Germline CDR1 is KGHSH and CDR2 is LQKENI. This CDR3 region has 12 residues. V trimming: 6 bases; J trimming: 9 bases; junction bases outside the gene matches: 5. The variable domain in full, with the rest retrieved from reference TRBV18 and TRBJ2-5, is NAGVMQNPRHLVRRRGQEARLRCSPMKGHSHVYWYRQLPEEGLKFMVYLQKENIIDESGMPKERFSAEFPKEGPSILRIQQVVRGDSAAYFCASSRQGEAQYFGPGTRLLVL.

The rearrangement joins TRBV12-3 or TRBV12-4 to TRBJ1-5; a possible D gene is TRBD1 (6 bases). The V end was cut by 6 bases, the J end by 2 bases, with 8 bases between. This CDR3 spans 13 amino acids. Here the CDR3 DNA reads TGTGCCAGCAGGTCAGGGGGCAATCAGCCCCAGCATTTT. It yields the protein CASRSGGNQPQHF.

This chain uses TRBV5-1 with TRBJ1-3; 7 positions match TRBD1. Germline CDR1 SGHRS, CDR2 YFSETQ. The CDR3 is made up of 15 amino acids. The ends lost 0 bases at V and 2 bases at J; junction bases unmatched: 2. CDR3 nucleotide sequence: TGCGCCAGCAGCTTGGCCACAGGGGCTGGAAACACCATATATTTT. Translation gives CASSLATGAGNTIYF.

V is TRBV29-1 and J is TRBJ2-7; D not resolved. The CDR3 has 12 residues. V gave up 4 bases and J gave up 7 bases, with 14 bases separating them. The germline V gene encodes CDR1 SQVTM and CDR2 ANQGSEA. CDR3: CSVGIPTREQYF. Here the CDR3 DNA reads TGCAGCGTTGGGATTCCTACGAGGGAGCAGTACTTC.

The chain recombines TRBV27 with TRBJ2-1; no clear D. The CDR3 is 16 residues long. V dropped 2 bases and J dropped 2 bases, with 13 bases sitting between them. CDR1 is MNHEY, CDR2 SMNVEV, per germline (reference sequence). CDR3 bases: TGTGCCAGCAGTTTACGCGGCACCTCAGCCTACAATGAGCAGTTCTTC. Protein product: CASSLRGTSAYNEQFF.

The chain has TRBV28 and TRBJ2-7; D is possibly TRBD2 (7 bases). Trimming left V 10 bases short and J 6 bases short, with 25 bases between. The germline gives CDR1 MDHEN, CDR2 SYDVKM. The CDR3 sequence is 15 residues long. The chain's CDR3 is CATQRRGYQGSEQYF. Here the CDR3 DNA reads TGTGCCACCCAGAGGCGGGGGTATCAGGGGAGCGAGCAGTACTTC.

The rearrangement links TRBV5-6 to TRBJ1-2; D gene ambiguous. CDR3 length: 16 residues. Trimming stripped 1 base from V and 4 bases from J, with 17 bases between. CDR1 and CDR2 (germline): SGHDT, YYEEEE. DNA for the CDR3: TGTGCCAGCAGCTTGTATTCAGCAACTGCGGGCTATGGCTACACCTTC. Its translation is CASSLYSATAGYGYTF.

The chain carries TRBV4-1 and TRBJ2-2, with D tentatively TRBD2 (6 bases). Between the trimmed V and J ends, which lost 0 bases and 8 bases, there was a span of 7 bases. This CDR3 is 13 amino acids long. CDR1 and CDR2 (germline): MGHRA, YSYEKL. CDR3 residues: CASSQDRGGELFF. Written as DNA, the CDR3 is TGCGCCAGCAGCCAAGATCGGGGGGGGGAGCTGTTTTTT.

The chain couples TRBV5-1 to TRBJ2-1, with a weak D call TRBD2 (5 bases). The V end was cut by 4 bases, the J end by 6 bases, with 17 bases between. CDR3 length: 15 amino acids. Germline V CDR1 and CDR2: SGHRS, YFSETQ. This CDR3 is CASSQDFSRGNEQFF. The CDR3 bases are TGCGCCAGCAGCCAGGATTTTTCCCGGGGCAATGAGCAGTTCTTC.

The chain joins TRBV7-8 to TRBJ1-5, with a tentative D call TRBD1 (5 bases). This CDR3 spans 14 amino acids. With 0 bases removed from V and 6 bases from J, the gap between germline ends came to 9 bases. The germline V gene has CDR1 SGHVS and CDR2 FQNEAQ. Written as DNA, the CDR3 is TGTGCCAGCAGCTTAGCTAGGGGAAGTCAGCCCCAGCATTTT. It encodes CASSLARGSQPQHF.

This clone was observed once. The chain couples TRBV9 to TRBJ2-1; D possibly corresponds to TRBD2 (6 bases). V lost 4 bases, J lost 1 base, and 15 bases lay in between. CDR1 SGDLS and CDR2 YYNGEE come from the germline V gene. This CDR3 is 16 amino acids long. CDR3 nucleotide sequence: TGTGCCAGCAGCATAATGGGAGGAGGATCCTACAATGAGCAGTTCTTC. It translates to CASSIMGGGSYNEQFF. The full variable domain, completed using reference TRBV9 and TRBJ2-1, is DSGVTQTPKHLITATGQRVTLRCSPRSGDLSVYWYQQSLDQGLQFLIQYYNGEERAKGNILERFSAQQFPDLHSELNLSSLELGDSALYFCASSIMGGGSYNEQFFGPGTRLTVL.

J is TRBJ2-3 and V is TRBV2, with TRBD2 matching over 13 bases. Unmatched junction bases numbered 9, after V lost 4 bases and J lost 8 bases. This CDR3 has 16 residues. Per germline, CDR1 SNHLY and CDR2 FYNNEI. This CDR3 reads CASSAGTSGVYGTQYF. CDR3 bases: TGTGCCAGCAGTGCCGGGACTAGCGGGGTCTATGGTACGCAGTATTTT. The full variable domain, completed using reference TRBV2 and TRBJ2-3, is EPEVTQTPSHQVTQMGQEVILRCVPISNHLYFYWYRQILGQKVEFLVSFYNNEISEKSEIFDDQFSVERPDGSNFTLKIRSTKLEDSAMYFCASSAGTSGVYGTQYFGPGTRLTVL.

J is TRBJ2-3 and V is TRBV7-9; no clear D. In germline, CDR1 is SEHNR, CDR2 FQNEAQ (reference sequence). V was trimmed by 5 bases and J by 2 bases, leaving 11 bases between them. The CDR3 loop spans 14 amino acids. CDR3 nucleotides: TGTGCCAGCAGCCCCAACTATTACACAGATACGCAGTATTTT. Translated, it gives CASSPNYYTDTQYF.

Written as DNA, the CDR3 is TGCGCCAGCAGCTATTTACTAGCGGCAGAACAAGAGACCCAGTACTTC. Translation: CASSYLLAAEQETQYF. The chain links TRBV5-1 to TRBJ2-5; 8 nucleotides agree with TRBD2. V trimming: 3 bases; J trimming: 2 bases; junction bases outside the gene matches: 9. CDR1 and CDR2 (germline): SGHRS, YFSETQ. The CDR3 is made up of 16 amino acids.

This rearrangement joins TRBV27 to TRBJ1-1, with a tentative D call TRBD1 (6 bases). CDR1 and CDR2 (germline): MNHEY, SMNVEV (reference sequence). The length of the CDR3 is 14 residues. V lost 4 bases and J lost 1, with 10 bases in between. Here the CDR3 reads CASSSTGTNTEAFF. The CDR3 DNA follows: TGTGCCAGCAGTTCTACAGGGACGAACACTGAAGCTTTCTTT.

The chain joins TRBV28 to TRBJ1-2; 8 bases map to TRBD1. CDR3 length: 15 residues. With 8 bases clipped from V and 3 bases from J, the junction kept 11 bases outside the gene matches. CDR1 and CDR2 (germline): MDHEN, SYDVKM. The CDR3 loop is CASLSRTGSYYGYTF. In DNA form, the CDR3 reads TGTGCCAGCCTATCCCGGACAGGGTCGTACTATGGCTACACCTTC.

This sequence joins TRBV27 and TRBJ1-5; D call uncertain. Germline V lookup: CDR1 MNHEY, CDR2 SMNVEV (reference sequence). There are 13 residues in the CDR3. V was pared by 3 bases and J by 7 bases, with 10 bases between. This CDR3 reads CASSFLGVQPQHF. The DNA for the CDR3 is TGTGCCAGCAGTTTCCTGGGAGTCCAGCCCCAGCATTTT.

This clone has only one observation. CDR3 protein: CASSLGAKDTQYF. CDR3 in DNA: TGTGCCAGCAGCTTAGGGGCCAAAGATACGCAGTATTTT. The V and J genes are TRBV7-3 and TRBJ2-3; perhaps TRBD1 as D (5 bases). The germline gives CDR1 SGHTA, CDR2 FQGTGA. The CDR3 totals 13 residues. V lost 2 bases to trimming and J lost 5 bases, with 8 bases between them.

The chain combines TRBV5-1 with TRBJ1-2; perhaps TRBD1 as D (6 bases). The CDR3 is made up of 14 amino acids. Trimming removed 0 bases at V and 8 bases at J, with 14 bases between. Germline V gene data show CDR1 as SGHRS and CDR2 as YFSETQ. In DNA form, the CDR3 reads TGCGCCAGCAGCTTGGGGGCGGGGGCGCGAGGCTACACCTTC. It codes for CASSLGAGARGYTF.

The genes are TRBV12-3 or TRBV12-4 and TRBJ1-3; D possibly corresponds to TRBD1 (5 bases). The CDR3 loop spans 12 amino acids. V shed 4 bases and J shed 11 bases, with 12 bases lying between them. CDR3 loop: CASSSGLPPIYF. In nucleotides, the CDR3 is TGTGCCAGCAGTTCGGGACTGCCTCCCATATATTTT.

This clone was detected only once. The V call is TRBV20-1, the J call TRBJ2-2, with 7 bases aligning to TRBD2. The CDR3 has 14 residues. The trim removed 3 bases at V and 7 bases at J, leaving 8 bases unmatched. The germline V gene has CDR1 DFQATT and CDR2 SNEGSKA (reference sequence). The CDR3 reads CSASAIGRIGELFF. CDR3 DNA sequence: TGCAGTGCTAGTGCGATCGGGAGGATCGGGGAGCTGTTTTTT.

The chain recombines TRBV28 with TRBJ1-2; 7 nucleotides align to TRBD1. There are 16 residues in the CDR3. Losses at the gene ends were 5 bases for V and 3 bases for J; bases not matched to a gene: 12. Germline V gene data show CDR1 as MDHEN and CDR2 as SYDVKM. The CDR3 region has the DNA TGTGCCAGCAGTGCAGCCGGACAGGTTTTTCACTATGGCTACACCTTC. Protein: CASSAAGQVFHYGYTF.

The rearrangement links TRBV7-9 to TRBJ2-7; D not resolved. The CDR3 is 12 amino acids. Germline V gene lookup returns CDR1 SEHNR and CDR2 FQNEAQ (reference sequence). Trimming removed 3 bases at V and 3 bases at J, with 6 bases between. The CDR3 DNA reads as TGTGCCAGCAGCTTTTCCAGCTACGAGCAGTACTTC. Its translation: CASSFSSYEQYF.

The J gene is TRBJ1-1, the V gene TRBV11-2; the match to TRBD1 covers 8 bases. Germline CDR1 SGHAT, CDR2 FQNNGV. This CDR3 has 13 amino acids. Trimming took 4 bases from V and 10 from J; bases not matched to a gene: 8. The CDR3 here is CASSSDRAAPAFF. The CDR3, as DNA: TGTGCCAGCAGCTCGGACAGGGCGGCTCCAGCTTTCTTT.

The V gene is TRBV18, the J gene TRBJ1-1; D not resolved. Germline V gives CDR1 KGHSH, CDR2 LQKENI. V lost 1 base, J lost 4 bases, and 13 bases lay in between. The CDR3 runs 15 residues. In DNA form, the CDR3 reads TGTGCCAGCTCACCACAACCGGGCGCGGGCACTGAAGCTTTCTTT. Translated: CASSPQPGAGTEAFF.

In this sample, this clone turned up once. The V and J genes are TRBV28 and TRBJ1-1, with D unclear. V lost 3 bases to trimming and J lost 4 bases, with 12 bases between them. CDR1 MDHEN and CDR2 SYDVKM come from the germline V gene. The CDR3 extends over 14 amino acids. The CDR3 DNA sequence: TGTGCCAGCAGTTTGTGGGCTCGGATCACTGAAGCTTTCTTT. Its translation: CASSLWARITEAFF.

This clone was recorded a few times. The chain uses TRBV28 and TRBJ1-5; D unresolved. V lost 11 bases and J 5 bases, leaving 10 bases between the germline ends. The CDR3 loop spans 11 amino acids. Germline V gene data show CDR1 as MDHEN and CDR2 as SYDVKM. For the CDR3, the DNA is TGTGCCCCCTCCGGGGATCAGCCCCAGCATTTT. It specifies CAPSGDQPQHF.

The gene calls are TRBV27 and TRBJ2-7; the match to TRBD2 covers 9 bases. V lost 7 bases and J lost 5; bases outside the gene matches: 18. CDR1 MNHEY and CDR2 SMNVEV come from the germline V gene (reference sequence). The CDR3 covers 17 residues. The CDR3 bases are TGTGCCAGCACAACCCCGTCGGGACTAGCCCTCGGGGACGAGCAGTACTTC. Translation gives CASTTPSGLALGDEQYF.